Given below is one TCR beta chain in context. This clonotype was counted at least ten times. Its cognate antigen has yet to be identified. Base-call qualities are not available, and no considerably larger clone is one nucleotide away. The library was produced with 5' RACE. The run used a NextSeq 500. The TCR library protocol attached a unique molecular identifier to each TCR cDNA molecule to allow correction of PCR and sequencing errors. Per the authors' processing: TCR identification, UMI-based error correction and CDR3 extraction were performed with Decombinator tools. Expanded TCRs were defined as those above a frequency of 2 per 1,000, corresponding to the top 1% of the tumor frequency distribution. Each repertoire was subsampled 100 times to 5,000 TCRs, after which Renyi diversity was computed with the R vegan package. CDR3 similarity networks were built from amino acid triplet string-kernel similarity, with CDR3s being connected when pairwise similarity was above 0.82. TCRdb itself trimmed the public reads at Q25 with fastp, ran MiXCR and retained productive beta chains. When rows share a CDR3 protein, they turn into one entry using the most common DNA and genes. None of the V and J calls come from the authors' own analysis; TCRdb made them. The sample table shows 10,000 to 15,000 distinct CDR3 sequences, and 3% to 4.5% are seen once. The ten largest make up around 45% of the sample.

The entry originates in a study of spatial heterogeneity in lung cancer (dated by TCRdb to about 2019). Regarding the study in general: More beta-chain than alpha-chain transcripts were consistently detected, likely reflecting higher beta-chain transcript abundance. The study linked features of the TCR repertoire to counts of nonsynonymous mutations, which were determined by whole-exome sequencing of tumor tissue. In non-small cell lung cancer, the study quantitatively compared TCR alpha and beta repertoires across several tumor regions, matched nontumor lung, and blood. Both alpha and beta chains were TCR-sequenced in 200 to 250 tumor regions, approximately 64 matched nontumor lung samples and some 50 PBMC samples obtained at surgery. In the raw uncorrected reads, each unique combination of TCR and UMI appeared on average more than ten times.

What the research found in general, with its limitations: Additional single-cell paired TCR alpha and beta sequencing was considered necessary to confirm, at a functional level, the hypothesis that regional TCRs recognize regional mutations. Ubiquitous expanded tumor TCRs were found in blood more often at tumor resection than at routine follow-up.

This sample's time point label indicates: sample taken at primary tumor resection. The donors were more than 60 patients from the lung TRACERx cohort who had early-stage, untreated non-small cell lung cancer. Whole RNA extracted from tumor and nontumor lung tissue, or from cryopreserved PBMC samples, was used for TCR sequencing without cell sorting. A patient was chosen for TCR sequencing only when enough RNA was available from at least two tumor regions. The receptor's source is a male donor with early-stage non-small cell lung cancer. Sequencing was performed on PBMCs, taken at surgery.

In nucleotides, the sequence is TGTGCCAGCAGTTCAATTAGTAGCGGGAGGGCTTCTAATGAGCAGTTCTTC. It is translated as CASSSISSGRASNEQFF. The chain is assembled from TRBV27 and TRBJ2-1, and 11 junctional nucleotides match TRBD2. Ends trimmed: V by 4 bases, J by 7 bases; bases unmatched to a gene: 12. CDR1 is given as MNHEY and CDR2 as SMNVEV, both from the germline V gene (reference sequence). The CDR3, from cysteine to phenylalanine, totals 17 residues. The only DNA kept is the CDR3, 51 bases in frame from the first base.